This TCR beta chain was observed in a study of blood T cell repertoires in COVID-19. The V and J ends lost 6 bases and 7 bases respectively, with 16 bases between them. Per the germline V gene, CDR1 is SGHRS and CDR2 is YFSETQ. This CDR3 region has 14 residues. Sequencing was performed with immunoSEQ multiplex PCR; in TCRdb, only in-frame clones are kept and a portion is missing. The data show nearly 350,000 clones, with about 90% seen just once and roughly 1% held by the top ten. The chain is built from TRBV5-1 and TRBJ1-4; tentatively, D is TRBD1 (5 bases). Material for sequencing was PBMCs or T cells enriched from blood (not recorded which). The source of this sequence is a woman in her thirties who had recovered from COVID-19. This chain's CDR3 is CASNSGGDSEKLFF. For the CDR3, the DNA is TGCGCCAGCAACAGCGGGGGAGATAGTGAAAAACTGTTTTTT.